One sample yielded the 24 T cell receptor beta chains listed below, sequenced in a study of long-term antiretroviral therapy in people with HIV. Survey-level immunoSEQ v3.0 assays were run. Method: immunoSEQ multiplex PCR; TCRdb's copy keeps in-frame clones and lacks some. The sample carries over 15,000 clones, 85% to 95% recorded once. The sample was unsorted PBMCs, taken 10.4 years after starting antiretroviral therapy. Receptors originate from a man aged 25 to 45 with HIV.

The chain is built from TRBV5-1 and TRBJ1-4; no firm D call. The germline gives CDR1 SGHRS, CDR2 YFSETQ. This CDR3 comprises 15 residues. The ends were cut back, 0 bases at V and 6 bases at J, with 12 bases in the middle. CDR3 in DNA: TGCGCCAGCAGCTTGGAACACAGTTCATATGAAAAACTGTTTTTT. This gives the protein CASSLEHSSYEKLFF.

The chain carries TRBV7-2 and TRBJ2-7, with TRBD1 as a possible D gene (5 bases). The CDR3 sequence is 16 residues long. Germline V lookup: CDR1 SGHTA, CDR2 FQGNSA. V lost 1 base and J 2 bases, leaving 15 bases between the germline ends. CDR3 residues: CASSLGGAVATYEQYV. The CDR3 DNA reads TGTGCCAGCAGCTTAGGGGGCGCAGTAGCAACCTACGAGCAGTACGTC.

The DNA of the CDR3 is TGTGCCAGCAGCCCCACTAGCAGAAACTCACCCCTCCACTTT. This codes for CASSPTSRNSPLHF. The chain recombines TRBV7-9 with TRBJ1-6, with D hard to call. The V end was cut by 5 bases, the J end by 10 bases, with 15 bases between. Looked up from germline, CDR1 is SEHNR and CDR2 is FQNEAQ (reference sequence). The CDR3 length is 14 residues.

This chain uses TRBV11-3 with TRBJ2-7; D unclear. Trimming pared 3 bases from V and 0 bases from J, leaving 12 bases between. This CDR3 contains 15 residues. Germline V gene data show CDR1 as SGHNT and CDR2 as YENEEA. This CDR3 reads CASSFSDGPSYEQYF. Written as DNA, the CDR3 is TGTGCCAGCAGCTTTTCGGACGGACCCTCCTACGAGCAGTACTTC.

The gene calls are TRBV7-2 and TRBJ2-1, with 7 positions matching TRBD1. From germline, CDR1 is SGHTA and CDR2 FQGNSA. J gave up 6 bases and V 2 bases, and 13 bases lay outside the gene matches. CDR3 length: 17 amino acids. CDR3 sequence: CASSLLGGWGQINEQFF. The CDR3 DNA sequence: TGTGCCAGCAGCTTACTTGGTGGTTGGGGACAGATCAATGAGCAGTTCTTC.

This sequence joins TRBV19 and TRBJ2-5; possibly TRBD2 for D (7 bases). Trimming pared 5 bases from V and 3 bases from J, leaving 22 bases between. The CDR3 has 17 amino acids. Germline CDR1 reads LNHDA; CDR2 reads SQIVND (reference sequence). CDR3 sequence reads: CASSPIGGASGEETQYF. In DNA form, the CDR3 reads TGTGCCAGTAGTCCCATAGGGGGTGCTAGCGGTGAAGAGACCCAGTACTTC. The full variable domain, completed using reference TRBV19 and TRBJ2-5, is DGGITQSPKYLFRKEGQNVTLSCEQNLNHDAMYWYRQDPGQGLRLIYYSQIVNDFQKGDIAEGYSVSREKKESFPLTVTSAQKNPTAFYLCASSPIGGASGEETQYFGPGTRLLVL.

The table lists this clone with a few counts. This chain uses TRBV5-3 with TRBJ2-5; 11 nucleotides line up with TRBD2. TRBV5-3 is noted as an ORF with a role that remains uncertain. The CDR3 covers 15 residues. V lost 1 base and J lost 3; bases outside the gene matches: 2. The CDR3 region has the DNA TGTGCCAGAAGCTTGTTAGCGGGGGGGGAAGAGACCCAGTACTTC. The encoded protein is CARSLLAGGEETQYF.

The chain is built from TRBV10-2 and TRBJ2-1; D perhaps matches TRBD2 (6 bases). Deletions cut 7 bases from V and 3 bases from J, with 13 bases between. In germline, CDR1 is WSHSY, CDR2 SAAADI. CDR3 size: 14 residues. The CDR3 DNA is TGCGCCAGCACTCCTAGCGAGCGCTACAATGAGCAGTTCTTC. Protein sequence: CASTPSERYNEQFF.

The genes are TRBV2 and TRBJ2-5; D gene unclear. Per germline, CDR1 SNHLY and CDR2 FYNNEI. V was shortened by 5 bases and J by 5 bases, with 12 bases between the two germline ends. The CDR3 spans 13 residues. The CDR3 loop reads CASSQYGEETQYF. CDR3 DNA sequence: TGTGCCAGCAGTCAATATGGAGAGGAGACCCAGTACTTC.

The chain joins TRBV19 to TRBJ1-2; tentative D call: TRBD1 (6 bases). V lost 4 bases and J 3 bases, leaving 9 bases between the germline ends. Per germline, CDR1 LNHDA and CDR2 SQIVND (reference sequence). The CDR3 length is 13 residues. As DNA, the CDR3 is TGTGCCAGTAGTAGCAGGGGATACTATGGCTACACCTTC. Translating it yields CASSSRGYYGYTF.

This chain uses TRBV6-5 with TRBJ2-2; possibly TRBD2 for D (6 bases). V was trimmed by 5 bases and J by 4 bases, leaving 14 bases between them. The CDR3 runs 15 residues. Per the germline V gene, CDR1 is MNHEY and CDR2 is SVGAGI. Here the CDR3 reads CASSVSAGSTGELFF. The CDR3 nucleotides read TGTGCCAGCAGTGTAAGCGCCGGGAGCACCGGGGAGCTGTTTTTT.

The chain uses TRBV12-5 and TRBJ2-1; 8 bases match TRBD1. This CDR3 has 14 amino acids. The V segment lost 7 bases and the J segment 7 bases; nucleotides outside the gene matches: 9. CDR1 and CDR2 from the germline V gene are LGHNT and FRNRAP. The CDR3 DNA reads TGTGCTAGTGCGGCAGGGGGCATTGGAAATGAGCAGTTCTTC. Translated, it gives CASAAGGIGNEQFF. The complete variable domain, with remaining parts taken from reference TRBV12-5 and TRBJ2-1, reads DARVTQTPRHKVTEMGQEVTMRCQPILGHNTVFWYRQTMMQGLELLAYFRNRAPLDDSGMPKDRFSAEMPDATLATLKIQPSEPRDSAVYFCASAAGGIGNEQFFGPGTRLTVL.

The rearrangement uses TRBV7-6 and TRBJ2-3; 7 bases align to TRBD2. This CDR3 region has 12 residues. Trimming took 5 bases from V and 7 from J; bases not matched to a gene: 3. Per germline, CDR1 SGHVS and CDR2 FNYEAQ. The CDR3 loop is CASSPGGYTQYF. In nucleotides, the CDR3 is TGTGCCAGCAGCCCCGGGGGGTATACGCAGTATTTT.

The chain is built from TRBV9 and TRBJ1-1, with D hard to call. The CDR3 is made up of 14 amino acids. Trimming stripped 0 bases from V and 8 bases from J, with 14 bases between. Germline V lookup: CDR1 SGDLS, CDR2 YYNGEE. CDR3 bases: TGTGCCAGCAGCGTAGTCCCTGGATCCCTCGAAGCTTTCTTT. This codes for CASSVVPGSLEAFF.

There are a few counts of this clone. The V call is TRBV6-4, the J call TRBJ2-2, with TRBD2 identical over 7 bases. From germline, CDR1 is MRHNA and CDR2 SNTAGT. Losses at the gene ends were 3 bases for V and 4 bases for J; bases not matched to a gene: 8. CDR3 length equals 16 residues. CDR3 sequence: CASSELLATTTGELFF. As DNA, the CDR3 is TGTGCCAGCAGTGAATTACTAGCGACGACCACCGGGGAGCTGTTTTTT.

The chain couples TRBV19 to TRBJ1-2; D is undetermined. The germline gives CDR1 LNHDA, CDR2 SQIVND (reference sequence). The CDR3 is made up of 14 amino acids. V dropped 2 bases and J dropped 2 bases, with 9 bases sitting between them. The CDR3 coding sequence is TGTGCCAGTAGTATATGGGGTGCCAACTATGGCTACACCTTC. This translates into CASSIWGANYGYTF.

The gene calls are TRBV18 and TRBJ2-5, with 7 bases that match TRBD1. The CDR3 extends over 15 amino acids. The V segment lost 3 bases and the J segment 5 bases; nucleotides outside the gene matches: 9. Germline CDR1 KGHSH, CDR2 LQKENI. The CDR3 sequence: CASSPLAGGTETQYF. The CDR3 DNA sequence: TGTGCCAGCTCACCGTTAGCAGGGGGTACGGAGACCCAGTACTTC.

This chain links TRBV7-9 with TRBJ2-3; D is unclear. V was clipped by 6 bases and J by 6 bases, with 13 bases between them. In germline, CDR1 is SEHNR, CDR2 FQNEAQ (reference sequence). The CDR3 length is 13 residues. As DNA, the CDR3 is TGTGCCAGCAGTTTAATTCCCGGGGATACGCAGTATTTT. Translating it yields CASSLIPGDTQYF.

The rearrangement uses TRBV19 and TRBJ1-4; 7 bases align to TRBD1. V gave up 5 bases and J gave up 4 bases; unmatched junction bases: 7. Germline CDR1 is LNHDA and CDR2 is SQIVND (reference sequence). CDR3 size: 15 residues. CDR3 sequence: CASSGRDSLNEKLFF. The CDR3 nucleotides are TGTGCCAGTAGTGGACGGGACAGCCTTAATGAAAAACTGTTTTTT.

The V call is TRBV5-1, the J call TRBJ1-1, with D unresolved. Per the germline V gene, CDR1 is SGHRS and CDR2 is YFSETQ. CDR3 length: 13 residues. Trimming stripped 0 bases from V and 1 base from J, with 4 bases between. The CDR3 DNA follows: TGCGCCAGCAGCTTGGCCCCGAACACTGAAGCTTTCTTT. Residues: CASSLAPNTEAFF.

CDR3 nucleotides: TGTGCCTGGAGACGGCTAATTAACACCGGGGAGCTGTTTTTT. Protein product: CAWRRLINTGELFF. The V gene is TRBV30, the J gene TRBJ2-2; D not certain. CDR3 size: 14 residues. Germline V gene lookup returns CDR1 GTSNPN and CDR2 SVGIG (reference sequence). Trimming left V 3 bases short and J 2 bases short, with 10 bases between.

This rearrangement joins TRBV19 to TRBJ1-1, with D possibly matching TRBD1 (5 bases). Trimming cost V 3 bases and J 0 bases, with 8 bases left between them. Germline V gives CDR1 LNHDA, CDR2 SQIVND (reference sequence). The CDR3 totals 14 residues. The CDR3 region has the DNA TGTGCCAGTAGTATTCGGGGGTTGAACACTGAAGCTTTCTTT. Translating gives CASSIRGLNTEAFF.

The CDR3 loop is CASRASGNNEQFF. The CDR3 DNA sequence: TGTGCCAGCAGGGCTAGCGGAAACAATGAGCAGTTCTTC. This sequence joins TRBV2 and TRBJ2-1, with 7 bases aligning to TRBD2. Germline lookup yields CDR1 SNHLY and CDR2 FYNNEI. The CDR3 contains 13 residues. The junction had 4 bases not matched to a gene; V was cut back by 6 bases and J by 5 bases.

CDR3 amino acids: CASSLINIQYF. The CDR3 DNA reads as TGTGCCAGCAGCCTGATAAACATTCAGTACTTC. V usage is TRBV5-8 and J usage is TRBJ2-4, with D hard to call. Trimming removed 4 bases at V and 6 bases at J, with 5 bases between. The CDR3 runs to 11 residues. Germline V gene lookup returns CDR1 SGHTS and CDR2 YDEGEE.